A single sample is the source of the 6 T cell receptor beta chains below, sequenced in a study of CD8+CD57+ T cells in acquired aplastic anemia. Genomic DNA provided the template from which TCR beta VDJ and CDR3 profiles were obtained. TCRdb analysed the reads with MiXCR anew, one entry per CDR3 protein. This sample has about 190,000 distinct CDR3 sequences, with roughly 56% found just once. The sample consisted of sorted CD4+, CD8+, or CD8+CD57+ T cells (not recorded which) from PBMCs. Receptors originate from a human donor in good health, serving as a control.

The table lists this clonotype with a few counts. The chain joins TRBV18 to TRBJ1-3, with TRBD1 identical over 7 bases. Germline assignment: CDR1 KGHSH and CDR2 LQKENI. With 3 bases clipped from V and 0 bases from J, the junction kept 5 bases outside the gene matches. The CDR3 totals 16 residues. The CDR3 loop is CASSPGTDFSGNTIYF. CDR3 sequence (DNA): TGTGCCAGCTCACCGGGGACAGATTTCTCTGGAAACACCATATATTTT. Supplemented by reference TRBV18 and TRBJ1-3, the full variable domain reads NAGVMQNPRHLVRRRGQEARLRCSPMKGHSHVYWYRQLPEEGLKFMVYLQKENIIDESGMPKERFSAEFPKEGPSILRIQQVVRGDSAAYFCASSPGTDFSGNTIYFGEGSWLTVV.

The chain joins TRBV9 to TRBJ2-4; the match to TRBD2 covers 9 bases. The CDR3 spans 15 residues. CDR1 and CDR2 from the germline V gene are SGDLS and YYNGEE. V shed 0 bases and J 11 bases; nucleotides not matched to a gene: 9. CDR3: CASSVEPAGGPFQYF. The CDR3, as DNA: TGTGCCAGCAGCGTAGAACCTGCGGGAGGGCCTTTTCAGTACTTC. Full variable domain (outside the CDR3, taken from reference TRBV9 and TRBJ2-4): DSGVTQTPKHLITATGQRVTLRCSPRSGDLSVYWYQQSLDQGLQFLIQYYNGEERAKGNILERFSAQQFPDLHSELNLSSLELGDSALYFCASSVEPAGGPFQYFGAGTRLSVL.

This clonotype was detected only a few times. This sequence joins TRBV10-2 and TRBJ2-7, with 7 bases that match TRBD2. The CDR3 covers 14 residues. Per the germline V gene, CDR1 is WSHSY and CDR2 is SAAADI. V was pared by 7 bases and J by 2 bases, with 8 bases of the junction left unmatched. The CDR3 is CASNAGLVPYEQYF. In nucleotides, the CDR3 is TGCGCCAGCAACGCCGGACTAGTACCCTACGAGCAGTACTTC.

The chain has TRBV12-3 or TRBV12-4 and TRBJ1-1, with a weak D call TRBD1 (6 bases). Trimming removed 2 bases from V and 4 bases from J, with 11 bases in between. The CDR3 has 14 amino acids. For the CDR3, the DNA is TGTGCCAGCAGTTTATATGAGGGGGGCACTGAAGCTTTCTTT. As protein: CASSLYEGGTEAFF.

With respect to this clonotype: The missing conserved phenylalanine or tryptophan at the end of this CDR3 makes a read error likely. This chain uses TRBV7-8 with TRBJ2-5; D gene uncertain. V gave up 5 bases and J gave up 2 bases, with 9 bases separating them. The CDR3 extends over 13 amino acids. The germline CDR1 and CDR2 sequences are SGHVS and FQNEAQ. The chain's CDR3 is CASSPERQETQYL. The DNA for the CDR3 is TGTGCCAGCAGCCCCGAACGGCAAGAGACCCAGTACCTC.

This clonotype was found once. The chain joins TRBV7-2 to TRBJ2-7, with D perhaps matching TRBD1 (6 bases). The CDR3 length is 14 residues. Germline V lookup: CDR1 SGHTA, CDR2 FQGNSA. V was clipped by 7 bases and J by 0 bases, with 13 bases between them. CDR3 nucleotide sequence: TGTGCCAGCAACCCGGACAGAAGCTCCTACGAGCAGTACTTC. Protein sequence: CASNPDRSSYEQYF.